One T cell receptor beta chain is described in this entry. What it recognizes is unknown. This entry comes from a study of cytomegalovirus exposure and HLA in healthy donors. In the study overall: Of 398 genotyped donors, roughly 80% clustered with self-reported Caucasian donors.

Trimming left V 7 bases short and J 2 bases short, with 11 bases between. Germline CDR1 reads SGHTA; CDR2 reads FQGNSA. The CDR3 length is 14 residues. In the PCR, 60 Vbeta and 13 Jbeta primers were used. Repertoires were generated with immunoSEQ multiplex PCR, while TCRdb's copy carries only in-frame clones and drops some. The sample has some 150,000 clones, 82% seen once. Study-level points and caveats: It was in a later analysis that TCR association rates were seen to vary by HLA locus, highest for DRB1 and lowest for HLA-C.

The specimen sequenced was PBMCs. The chain has TRBV7-2 and TRBJ2-2; D gene unclear. This clonotype was sampled from a man in his fifties or sixties in good health and CMV-seropositive. The CDR3 nucleotides read TGTGCCAGCAACCTAGGCCCTAACACCGGGGAGCTGTTTTTT. Residues: CASNLGPNTGELFF.